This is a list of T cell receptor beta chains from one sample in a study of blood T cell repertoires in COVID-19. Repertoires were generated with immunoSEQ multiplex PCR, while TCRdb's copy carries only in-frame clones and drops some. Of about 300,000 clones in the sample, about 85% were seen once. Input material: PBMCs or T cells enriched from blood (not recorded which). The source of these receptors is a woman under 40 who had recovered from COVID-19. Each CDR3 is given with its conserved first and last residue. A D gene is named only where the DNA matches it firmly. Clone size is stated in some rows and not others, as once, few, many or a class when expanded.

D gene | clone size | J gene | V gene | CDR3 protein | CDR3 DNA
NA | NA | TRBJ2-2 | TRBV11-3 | CASSLGTSNTGELFF | TGTGCCAGCAGCTTAGGGACATCGAACACCGGGGAGCTGTTTTTT
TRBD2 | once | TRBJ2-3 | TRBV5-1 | CASSLEGTRGDTQYF | TGCGCCAGCAGCTTGGAGGGGACTAGGGGCGATACGCAGTATTTT
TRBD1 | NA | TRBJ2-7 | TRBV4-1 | CASSQVRTGGTPYF | TGCGCCAGCAGCCAAGTTAGGACAGGGGGGACCCCGTACTTC
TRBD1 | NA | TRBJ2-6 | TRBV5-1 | CASTPRDSLFGANVLTF | TGCGCCAGCACCCCTCGGGACAGCCTGTTTGGGGCCAACGTCCTGACTTTC
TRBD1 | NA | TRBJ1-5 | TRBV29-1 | CSVAQGAAQPQHF | TGCAGCGTAGCACAGGGGGCGGCCCAGCCCCAGCATTTT
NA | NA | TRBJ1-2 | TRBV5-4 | CASSLAVRGSYGYTF | TGTGCCAGCAGCTTGGCCGTGCGGGGGAGCTATGGCTACACCTTC
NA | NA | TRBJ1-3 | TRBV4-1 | CASSQVGPDTVPPGGNTIYF | TGCGCCAGCAGCCAAGTAGGTCCGGACACAGTACCCCCTGGGGGAAACACCATATATTTT
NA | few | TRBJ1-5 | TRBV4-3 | CASSQVRQGQPQHF | TGCGCCAGCAGCCAAGTGCGCCAGGGCCAGCCCCAGCATTTT
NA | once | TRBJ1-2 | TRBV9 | CASSVGHPTNYGYTF | TGTGCCAGCAGCGTAGGGCACCCAACTAACTATGGCTACACCTTC
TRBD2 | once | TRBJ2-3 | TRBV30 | CASDSSGGGDTQYF | TGTGCCTCGGACTCTAGCGGGGGAGGAGATACGCAGTATTTT
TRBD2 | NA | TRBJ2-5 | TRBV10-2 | CASLAGGLPGTQYF | TGCGCCAGTCTAGCGGGGGGCCTACCAGGAACCCAGTACTTC
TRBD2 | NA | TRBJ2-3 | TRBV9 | CASSVGAGGLTDTQYF | TGTGCCAGCAGCGTGGGAGCGGGGGGTCTCACAGATACGCAGTATTTT
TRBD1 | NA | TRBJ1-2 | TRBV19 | CASSKTGGGYGYTF | TGTGCCAGTAGTAAGACAGGGGGCGGCTATGGCTACACCTTC
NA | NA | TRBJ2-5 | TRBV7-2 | CASSRQETQYF | TGTGCCAGCAGCCGCCAAGAGACCCAGTACTTC
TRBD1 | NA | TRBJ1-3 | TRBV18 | CASSRGQGSGNTIYF | TGTGCCAGCTCCCGCGGACAGGGCTCTGGAAACACCATATATTTT
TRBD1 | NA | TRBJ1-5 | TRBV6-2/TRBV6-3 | CASSFDRGRVFSNQPQHF | TGTGCCAGCAGCTTCGACAGGGGGCGAGTCTTCAGCAATCAGCCCCAGCATTTT
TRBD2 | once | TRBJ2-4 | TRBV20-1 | CSASGLAGGVNIQYF | TGCAGTGCTAGTGGACTAGCGGGGGGTGTAAACATTCAGTACTTC